This T cell receptor (beta chain) was identified during a study of blood T cell repertoires in COVID-19. This clone showed up just once. The table came from immunoSEQ multiplex PCR; TCRdb's copy has only in-frame clones and leaves some out. The table shows some 270,000 clones, with 75% to 90% occurring only once. Germline V lookup: CDR1 SGHTA, CDR2 FQGNSA. This CDR3 is built from 15 residues. Trimming stripped 5 bases from V and 4 bases from J, with 17 bases between. This sequence originates from a woman in her 70s with acute or convalescent COVID-19. Sample: peripheral blood. This chain joins TRBV7-2 and TRBJ1-1; D may be TRBD1 (6 bases). CDR3 sequence reads: CASSLQGAPVTEAFF. CDR3 DNA sequence: TGTGCCAGCAGCCTACAGGGAGCTCCTGTCACTGAAGCTTTCTTT.